The entry below describes one T cell receptor (beta chain). Its antigen is not identified. Sample-barcoded 5' priming and a J-beta primer mix drove a second PCR of about 7 to 12 cycles. TCRdb processed the 5' RACE reads anew with MiXCR; each CDR3 protein has one entry. The data show around 970,000 distinct CDR3 sequences, with roughly 51% seen just once and around 21% held by the top ten. V gave up 2 bases and J gave up 0 bases, with 8 bases separating them. Germline V gives CDR1 MNHEY, CDR2 SVGAGI. The CDR3 is made up of 15 amino acids. This sample stems from a study of blood T cells in healthy people across ages. Study-level background: For every two T cells, template switching captured about one barcoded beta molecule. Study-level points and caveats: Because donor CMV status was unknown, expanded clonotype changes were possibly confounded.

This TCR was sampled from a woman aged 55-70 years in good health. This chain connects TRBV6-5 to TRBJ1-5; possibly TRBD1 for D (6 bases). Sequenced input: blood. The CDR3 sequence: CASSYRGLSNQPQHF. The CDR3 nucleotides read TGTGCCAGCAGTTACCGGGGGCTTAGCAATCAGCCCCAGCATTTT.